Below, 23 T cell receptor beta chains from the same sample are listed, as sequenced in a study of beta chain features in type 1 diabetes (dated by TCRdb to the late 2010s). Study-wide conclusions, independent of this receptor: In all four CD4+ subsets, TCRB CDR3 length was moderately but significantly shorter in type 1 diabetes patients.

Their recognized antigens are unknown. Libraries were built with the immunoSEQ multiplex PCR assay. The entire isolated RNA was reverse transcribed using the High Capacity cDNA Reverse Transcription Kit, and thus expressed TCRB transcripts were sequenced. TCRdb carries this immuneACCESS record with in-frame sequences only. Its versions omit some clonotypes, under half of them owing to an unresolved V gene in the studies checked, with the rest unexplained. Within this sample are around 340,000 clones, with about a tenth of them counted one time only. The ten largest clonotypes hold approximately 1% of the sample. Sequences were obtained from central memory CD4+ T cells from blood. These receptor sequences come from a man aged 25 to 40 with type 1 diabetes.

Only a few counts were recorded for this clone. V and J are TRBV7-2 and TRBJ2-1; 9 positions agree with TRBD2. This CDR3 spans 15 amino acids. V was pared by 5 bases and J by 4 bases, with 6 bases of the junction left unmatched. Germline assignment: CDR1 SGHTA and CDR2 FQGNSA. The CDR3 here is CASSPQRGAYNEQFF. The CDR3 DNA follows: TGTGCCAGCAGCCCGCAGCGGGGGGCTTACAATGAGCAGTTCTTC.

This clone has more than one count but fewer than ten. The rearrangement uses TRBV11-2 and TRBJ1-5; 7 positions agree with TRBD1. Germline trimming cut 6 bases from V and 5 bases from J; bases unmatched to any gene: 7. The CDR3 covers 14 residues. Germline V gives CDR1 SGHAT, CDR2 FQNNGV. In DNA, the CDR3 is TGTGCCAGCAGGAGTTACAGGGGCGATCAGCCCCAGCATTTT. Translation: CASRSYRGDQPQHF.

The gene calls are TRBV5-6 and TRBJ2-5; D tentatively fits TRBD1 or TRBD2 (5 bases each). The CDR3 sequence is 13 residues long. Trimming removed 2 bases at V and 5 bases at J, with 10 bases between. The germline V gene encodes CDR1 SGHDT and CDR2 YYEEEE. Written as DNA, the CDR3 is TGTGCCAGCAGCTTTGGCAGGGAGGAGACCCAGTACTTC. This encodes CASSFGREETQYF.

The chain links TRBV16 to TRBJ2-7; no definite D call. The CDR3 extends over 11 amino acids. The germline V and J ends were trimmed by 0 bases and 5 bases, with 2 bases remaining between them. The germline gives CDR1 KGHSY, CDR2 FQNENV. CDR3 DNA: TGTGCCAGCAGCCAATCACACGAGCAGTACTTC. Translated, it gives CASSQSHEQYF.

The chain couples TRBV9 to TRBJ2-1; D remains unclear. Germline CDR1 is SGDLS and CDR2 is YYNGEE. The CDR3 is made up of 14 amino acids. The V gene lost 0 bases and the J gene lost 5 bases, with 9 bases spanning the gap. DNA for the CDR3: TGTGCCAGCAGCGTAGTACTGGATAACAATGAGCAGTTCTTC. It translates to CASSVVLDNNEQFF. The whole variable domain, remainder taken from reference TRBV9 and TRBJ2-1, is DSGVTQTPKHLITATGQRVTLRCSPRSGDLSVYWYQQSLDQGLQFLIQYYNGEERAKGNILERFSAQQFPDLHSELNLSSLELGDSALYFCASSVVLDNNEQFFGPGTRLTVL.

This clone was seen repeatedly, ten times or more. This chain uses TRBV6-1 with TRBJ2-4; D tentatively fits TRBD1 or TRBD2 (5 bases each). Germline CDR1 MNHNS, CDR2 SASEGT. There are 13 residues in the CDR3. Trimming shortened V by 4 bases and J by 6 bases, and 10 bases separated the two germline ends. This CDR3 reads CASSVGGRNIQYF. The CDR3 DNA sequence: TGTGCCAGCAGTGTTGGGGGAAGAAACATTCAGTACTTC.

This clone was recorded a few times. The rearrangement joins TRBV2 to TRBJ1-5; a weak D match, TRBD1 (6 bases). The V gene lost 5 bases and the J gene lost 2 bases, with 13 bases spanning the gap. Germline CDR1 SNHLY, CDR2 FYNNEI. CDR3 length equals 15 residues. In DNA, the CDR3 is TGTGCCAGCAGTCGCGGACAGAGTGGCAATCAGCCCCAGCATTTT. Translating it yields CASSRGQSGNQPQHF.

This clone showed up just a few times. The chain combines TRBV7-2 with TRBJ1-1, with TRBD1 matching over 11 bases. After removal of 4 bases from V and 7 bases from J, the junction contained 5 bases not matched to a gene. The CDR3 loop spans 14 amino acids. CDR1 SGHTA and CDR2 FQGNSA come from the germline V gene. This CDR3 reads CASSWTGGGDEAFF. As DNA, the CDR3 is TGTGCCAGCAGCTGGACAGGGGGCGGGGATGAAGCTTTCTTT.

This clone was observed a few times. The CDR3 DNA sequence: TGTGCCAGCAGCCTGGGGGCTAGCGGGGGTTACGAGCAGTACTTC. This translates into CASSLGASGGYEQYF. This rearrangement joins TRBV30 to TRBJ2-7, with 10 bases aligning to TRBD2. The CDR3 runs to 15 residues. CDR1 GTSNPN and CDR2 SVGIG come from the germline V gene (reference sequence). The V and J ends lost 8 bases and 4 bases, in that order; junction bases with no gene match: 14.

This clone was picked up a small number of times. The gene calls are TRBV27 and TRBJ2-4, with D possibly being TRBD1 or TRBD2 (5 bases each). Germline V CDR1 and CDR2: MNHEY, SMNVEV (reference sequence). Trimming pared 6 bases from V and 7 bases from J, leaving 13 bases between. The CDR3 has 13 amino acids. The CDR3 protein is CASSSVGVNIQYF. Here the CDR3 DNA reads TGTGCCAGCAGCTCGGTGGGGGTGAACATTCAGTACTTC.

The J gene is TRBJ2-2, the V gene TRBV9; D is undetermined. This CDR3 has 14 residues. V shed 7 bases and J shed 1 base, with 11 bases lying between them. Germline V CDR1 and CDR2: SGDLS, YYNGEE. CDR3 nucleotides: TGTGCCAGCTCACCAGCCCGGAACACCGGGGAGCTGTTTTTT. Translation gives CASSPARNTGELFF. Looking up the rest from reference TRBV9 and TRBJ2-2 gives the full variable domain: DSGVTQTPKHLITATGQRVTLRCSPRSGDLSVYWYQQSLDQGLQFLIQYYNGEERAKGNILERFSAQQFPDLHSELNLSSLELGDSALYFCASSPARNTGELFFGEGSRLTVL.

This clone was seen a handful of times. The chain is built from TRBV27 and TRBJ2-1; 8 bases fit TRBD1. This CDR3 comprises 17 residues. Germline-derived CDR1 and CDR2 are MNHEY and SMNVEV (reference sequence). V dropped 5 bases and J dropped 0; count of bases not matched to a gene: 9. CDR3 protein: CASSPGQGQSSYNEQFF. The CDR3 DNA sequence: TGTGCCAGCAGTCCAGGACAGGGCCAAAGCTCCTACAATGAGCAGTTCTTC.

This clone turned up a few times. The same CDR3 can be traced to other DNA sequences in this sample. The CDR3 DNA is TGTGCCAGCAGCGACAGGGAATCTGGGGCCAACGTCCTGACTTTC. It specifies CASSDRESGANVLTF. The chain couples TRBV2 to TRBJ2-6; 7 positions agree with TRBD1. Germline V gene data show CDR1 as SNHLY and CDR2 as FYNNEI. CDR3 size: 15 residues. After removal of 6 bases from V and 1 base from J, the junction contained 3 bases not matched to a gene.

The gene calls are TRBV28 and TRBJ1-2; D gene uncertain. CDR1 MDHEN and CDR2 SYDVKM come from the germline V gene. The CDR3 has 11 residues. Trimming pared 6 bases from V and 8 bases from J, leaving 10 bases between. In nucleotides, the CDR3 is TGTGCCAGCAGCGGGCAAAGGGGCTACACCTTC. It translates to CASSGQRGYTF.

This clone was seen a few times. The chain is built from TRBV9 and TRBJ2-2, with TRBD2 identical over 12 bases. Germline V gene data show CDR1 as SGDLS and CDR2 as YYNGEE. V was pared by 1 base and J by 2 bases, with 3 bases of the junction left unmatched. This CDR3 spans 17 amino acids. CDR3 protein: CASSVRTSGKNTGELFF. The CDR3, as DNA: TGTGCCAGCAGCGTACGGACTAGCGGGAAAAACACCGGGGAGCTGTTTTTT.

This clone was detected a few times. Possible read error: a much larger clone is one base away. V usage is TRBV18 and J usage is TRBJ2-6, with 9 positions matching TRBD1. J lost 2 bases, V lost 1 base, and 6 bases had no gene match. CDR1 KGHSH and CDR2 LQKENI come from the germline V gene. The CDR3 is 18 residues long. This CDR3 is CASSPRTGEGAGANVLTF. The DNA of the CDR3 is TGTGCCAGCTCACCACGGACAGGGGAAGGTGCTGGGGCCAACGTCCTGACTTTC.

This clone has ten or more counts. The rearrangement joins TRBV10-3 to TRBJ2-2, with a weak D call TRBD1 (5 bases). The CDR3 runs 16 residues. Germline CDR1 ENHRY, CDR2 SYGVKD. V shed 0 bases and J shed 1 base, with 9 bases lying between them. CDR3: CAISESGHENTGELFF. As DNA, the CDR3 is TGTGCCATCAGTGAGTCGGGGCACGAGAACACCGGGGAGCTGTTTTTT.

As for this clone: Additional DNA sequences in this sample encode the identical CDR3. The V call is TRBV5-1, the J call TRBJ2-5; D unclear. The ends were cut back, 2 bases at V and 5 bases at J, with 4 bases in the middle. CDR1 is SGHRS and CDR2 is YFSETQ in the germline V gene. The CDR3 has 11 amino acids. The CDR3, as DNA: TGCGCCAGCAGCTTTGGGGAGACCCAGTACTTC. Translating gives CASSFGETQYF. The variable domain in full, with the rest retrieved from reference TRBV5-1 and TRBJ2-5, is KAGVTQTPRYLIKTRGQQVTLSCSPISGHRSVSWYQQTPGQGLQFLFEYFSETQRNKGNFPGRFSGRQFSNSRSEMNVSTLELGDSALYLCASSFGETQYFGPGTRLLVL.

This clone was seen only a few times. The gene calls are TRBV6-1 and TRBJ1-2, with D possibly being TRBD1 (6 bases). The V gene lost 5 bases and the J gene lost 6 bases, with 13 bases spanning the gap. The germline CDR1 and CDR2 sequences are MNHNS and SASEGT. The CDR3 has 13 amino acids. The CDR3 DNA sequence: TGTGCCAGCAGTTTAGGACAGTCGCATGGCTACACCTTC. It translates to CASSLGQSHGYTF.

The chain has TRBV7-2 and TRBJ2-5, with TRBD1 identical over 10 bases. The CDR3 has 15 amino acids. With V trimmed by 5 bases and J by 5 bases, 8 bases remained unmatched. Per the germline V gene, CDR1 is SGHTA and CDR2 is FQGNSA. The CDR3 is CASSKGDRGRETQYF. CDR3 coding DNA: TGTGCCAGCAGCAAAGGGGACAGGGGAAGGGAGACCCAGTACTTC. Looking up the rest from reference TRBV7-2 and TRBJ2-5 gives the full variable domain: GAGVSQSPSNKVTEKGKDVELRCDPISGHTALYWYRQSLGQGLEFLIYFQGNSAPDKSGLPSDRFSAERTGGSVSTLTIQRTQQEDSAVYLCASSKGDRGRETQYFGPGTRLLVL.

This chain joins TRBV30 and TRBJ1-3; tentatively, D is TRBD1 (6 bases). Trimming stripped 3 bases from V and 4 bases from J, with 13 bases between. Looked up from germline, CDR1 is GTSNPN and CDR2 is SVGIG (reference sequence). The CDR3 has 14 residues. CDR3 sequence reads: CAWRKQGGGNTIYF. In DNA, the CDR3 is TGTGCCTGGAGGAAACAGGGCGGGGGAAACACCATATATTTT.

V usage is TRBV6-6 and J usage is TRBJ1-2; no firm D call. Trimming shortened V by 7 bases and J by 2 bases, and 8 bases separated the two germline ends. CDR1 MNHNY and CDR2 SVGAGI come from the germline V gene (reference sequence). The CDR3 runs 12 residues. In DNA, the CDR3 is TGTGCCAGCAATAAGGGAAACTATGGCTACACCTTC. This gives the protein CASNKGNYGYTF.

The V gene is TRBV9, the J gene TRBJ2-3, with a possible D match to TRBD2 (5 bases). V shed 4 bases and J shed 2 bases, with 17 bases lying between them. This CDR3 has 16 residues. Germline V gene data show CDR1 as SGDLS and CDR2 as YYNGEE. CDR3 amino acids: CASSPGVRANTDTQYF. Written as DNA, the CDR3 is TGTGCCAGCAGCCCCGGGGTTCGGGCCAACACAGATACGCAGTATTTT.